The rows below give T cell receptor beta chains drawn from one sample of a study of blood T cell repertoires in COVID-19. The protocol was immunoSEQ multiplex PCR, while the TCRdb copy is restricted to in-frame clones and leaves out a portion. Of 350,000 to 400,000 clones in the sample, around nine tenths were seen once. Sequencing was done on a sample of PBMCs or T cells enriched from blood (not recorded which). These TCRs come from a woman aged 30 to 39 who had recovered from COVID-19. The CDR3 runs from the conserved cysteine through the conserved F or W. Each record gives: D gene, J gene, clone size, V gene, CDR3 DNA, CDR3 protein. The D gene is left open where the match is weak. Clone size is shown for a subset of rows, as once, few, many or a class of expanded clone.

D gene: -
J gene: TRBJ1-5
clone size: -
V gene: TRBV4-1
CDR3 DNA: TGCGCCAGCAGCCAAGATGTCCACCAGGGTCGTCAGCCCCAGCATTTT
CDR3 protein: CASSQDVHQGRQPQHF

D gene: TRBD1
J gene: TRBJ2-1
clone size: -
V gene: TRBV5-1
CDR3 DNA: TGCGCCAGCAGGGTTGGGCCGGGACAGGGCGGCGATGAGCAGTTCTTC
CDR3 protein: CASRVGPGQGGDEQFF

D gene: TRBD1
J gene: TRBJ1-1
clone size: -
V gene: TRBV24-1
CDR3 DNA: TGTGCCACCAGTGATCGCAGACAGGGGGAAATGATGAACACTGAAGCTTTCTTT
CDR3 protein: CATSDRRQGEMMNTEAFF

D gene: -
J gene: TRBJ1-5
clone size: -
V gene: TRBV28
CDR3 DNA: TGTGCCAGCAGCGGTTTATCCAGCAATCAGCCCCAGCATTTT
CDR3 protein: CASSGLSSNQPQHF

D gene: TRBD1
J gene: TRBJ2-1
clone size: -
V gene: TRBV19
CDR3 DNA: TGTGCCAGTAGTATAGCTCGACAGGGGCTACGGGAGCAGTTCTTC
CDR3 protein: CASSIARQGLREQFF

D gene: TRBD1
J gene: TRBJ2-7
clone size: -
V gene: TRBV6-5
CDR3 DNA: TGTGCCAGCAAAAAACAGGGGTCCTCCTACGAGCAGTACTTC
CDR3 protein: CASKKQGSSYEQYF

D gene: -
J gene: TRBJ1-1
clone size: -
V gene: TRBV9
CDR3 DNA: TGTGCCAGCAGCGTTCAGGGAGGCACTGAAGCTTTCTTT
CDR3 protein: CASSVQGGTEAFF

D gene: -
J gene: TRBJ1-1
clone size: once
V gene: TRBV19
CDR3 DNA: TGTGCCAGTTGTTTGCGGGTTGGCACTGAAGCTTTCTTT
CDR3 protein: CASCLRVGTEAFF

D gene: TRBD1
J gene: TRBJ1-2
clone size: -
V gene: TRBV18
CDR3 DNA: TGTGCCAGCTCACCAGGTCAGGGGGATGGCTACACCTTC
CDR3 protein: CASSPGQGDGYTF

D gene: -
J gene: TRBJ1-2
clone size: once
V gene: TRBV2
CDR3 DNA: TGTGCCAGCAGTGCAGACGCGGGGGGGTACGGCTACACCTTC
CDR3 protein: CASSADAGGYGYTF

D gene: TRBD2
J gene: TRBJ2-3
clone size: -
V gene: TRBV11-2
CDR3 DNA: TGTGCCAGCAGCTTAGGCGGGAGGTCAGATACGCAGTATTTT
CDR3 protein: CASSLGGRSDTQYF

D gene: -
J gene: TRBJ1-5
clone size: once
V gene: TRBV20-1
CDR3 DNA: TGCAGTGCTAGTGACGGGACAATAACTCAGCCCCAGCATTTT
CDR3 protein: CSASDGTITQPQHF

D gene: -
J gene: TRBJ2-1
clone size: few
V gene: TRBV5-4
CDR3 DNA: TGTGCCAGCAGCTTGGTAGCCGGCCGCAATGAGCAGTTCTTC
CDR3 protein: CASSLVAGRNEQFF

D gene: -
J gene: TRBJ2-5
clone size: -
V gene: TRBV12-2
CDR3 DNA: TGTGCAAGTCGCTTAGCGAGTAACAGATATATCGAAGAGACCCAGTACTTC
CDR3 protein: CASRLASNRYIEETQYF

D gene: -
J gene: TRBJ1-1
clone size: -
V gene: TRBV2
CDR3 DNA: TGTGCCAGCAGTCAGGACACTGAAGCTTTCTTT
CDR3 protein: CASSQDTEAFF

D gene: TRBD2
J gene: TRBJ2-5
clone size: -
V gene: TRBV2
CDR3 DNA: TGTGCCAGCAGTGAGTGGAAACTAGCGGGGGGACGTCAAGAGACCCAGTACTTC
CDR3 protein: CASSEWKLAGGRQETQYF

D gene: TRBD2
J gene: TRBJ2-7
clone size: -
V gene: TRBV5-1
CDR3 DNA: TGCGCCAGCAGTCCCGGGACTAGCGGCAACGAGCAGTACTTC
CDR3 protein: CASSPGTSGNEQYF

D gene: -
J gene: TRBJ2-5
clone size: -
V gene: TRBV3-1/TRBV3-2
CDR3 DNA: TGTGCCAGCAGCCAGTGGGGCGGGACCCTCCGGACCCAGTACTTC
CDR3 protein: CASSQWGGTLRTQYF

D gene: -
J gene: TRBJ1-3
clone size: -
V gene: TRBV30
CDR3 DNA: TGTGCCTGGGATCCGAGCTCTGGAAACACCATATATTTT
CDR3 protein: CAWDPSSGNTIYF

D gene: -
J gene: TRBJ2-1
clone size: once
V gene: TRBV9
CDR3 DNA: TGTGCCAGCAGCCCGGCCTTGAGGACAGACAATGAGCAGTTCTTC
CDR3 protein: CASSPALRTDNEQFF

D gene: TRBD1
J gene: TRBJ2-7
clone size: -
V gene: TRBV24-1
CDR3 DNA: TGTGCCACCAGTGAGACCGGGACAGCCTACGAGCAGTACTTC
CDR3 protein: CATSETGTAYEQYF

D gene: -
J gene: TRBJ2-2
clone size: -
V gene: TRBV7-9
CDR3 DNA: TGTGCCAGCTTGAGGAGGCCGAGCACCGGGGAGCTGTTTTTT
CDR3 protein: CASLRRPSTGELFF

D gene: TRBD2
J gene: TRBJ2-3
clone size: -
V gene: TRBV5-1
CDR3 DNA: TGCGCCAGCAGCTTGGAACCTAGCGGAGGGCCCACAGATACGCAGTATTTT
CDR3 protein: CASSLEPSGGPTDTQYF

D gene: -
J gene: TRBJ1-1
clone size: -
V gene: TRBV6-6
CDR3 DNA: TGTGCCAGCAGCGTTGGTCTCGACTACACTGAAGCTTTCTTT
CDR3 protein: CASSVGLDYTEAFF

D gene: -
J gene: TRBJ2-3
clone size: -
V gene: TRBV9
CDR3 DNA: TGTGCCAGCAGCGCGTGGGGGGGCACAGATACGCAGTATTTT
CDR3 protein: CASSAWGGTDTQYF

D gene: -
J gene: TRBJ2-2
clone size: -
V gene: TRBV19
CDR3 DNA: TGTGCCAGTAGTATTGAGGCTGCCGGGGAGCTGTTTTTT
CDR3 protein: CASSIEAAGELFF

D gene: -
J gene: TRBJ1-1
clone size: few
V gene: TRBV29-1
CDR3 DNA: TGCAGCGTTGTGTTAACTTTGGCTGAAGCTTTCTTT
CDR3 protein: CSVVLTLAEAFF

D gene: TRBD2
J gene: TRBJ2-7
clone size: many
V gene: TRBV6-1
CDR3 DNA: TGTGCCAGCAGTGAAGCGCGGGAGGTCTCCTACGAGCAGTACTTC
CDR3 protein: CASSEAREVSYEQYF

D gene: TRBD2
J gene: TRBJ2-1
clone size: -
V gene: TRBV18
CDR3 DNA: TGTGCCAGCTCACCGCGGGGGGGACTAAACAATGAGCAGTTCTTC
CDR3 protein: CASSPRGGLNNEQFF

D gene: -
J gene: TRBJ2-1
clone size: -
V gene: TRBV9
CDR3 DNA: TGTGCCAGCAGCGAAACTACTAGCCCCGGCTATAACAATGAGCAGTTCTTC
CDR3 protein: CASSETTSPGYNNEQFF

D gene: TRBD1
J gene: TRBJ1-4
clone size: -
V gene: TRBV19
CDR3 DNA: TGTGCCAGCAAAGACAGGGGTAATGAAAAACTGTTTTTT
CDR3 protein: CASKDRGNEKLFF

D gene: TRBD1
J gene: TRBJ1-4
clone size: few
V gene: TRBV11-2
CDR3 DNA: TGTGCCAGCAGCTTGGACAGGGCGGCTAATGAAAAACTGTTTTTT
CDR3 protein: CASSLDRAANEKLFF

D gene: TRBD2
J gene: TRBJ2-5
clone size: -
V gene: TRBV3-1/TRBV3-2
CDR3 DNA: TGTGCCAGCAGCCAAGAGTTAGCGGGGGCCGTTTTGGAGACCCAGTACTTC
CDR3 protein: CASSQELAGAVLETQYF

D gene: TRBD1
J gene: TRBJ2-7
clone size: -
V gene: TRBV18
CDR3 DNA: TGTGCCAGCTCATTTACCACTGGACAGGGGCATCACGAGCAGTACTTC
CDR3 protein: CASSFTTGQGHHEQYF

D gene: TRBD1
J gene: TRBJ2-1
clone size: -
V gene: TRBV5-4
CDR3 DNA: TGTGCCAGCGGGCCAGGGGGATCGAGGGAGCAGTTCTTC
CDR3 protein: CASGPGGSREQFF

D gene: -
J gene: TRBJ1-1
clone size: -
V gene: TRBV19
CDR3 DNA: TGTGCCAGTAGTATCCGGGGAGCGAACACTGAAGCTTTCTTT
CDR3 protein: CASSIRGANTEAFF

D gene: -
J gene: TRBJ1-3
clone size: -
V gene: TRBV3-1/TRBV3-2
CDR3 DNA: TGTGCCAGCAGCCCCGAAAGGCAGGGCAGCTCTGGAAACACCATATATTTT
CDR3 protein: CASSPERQGSSGNTIYF

D gene: TRBD1
J gene: TRBJ1-2
clone size: -
V gene: TRBV27
CDR3 DNA: TGTGCCAGCATGGGACAGGGGTATGCTGGCTACACCTTC
CDR3 protein: CASMGQGYAGYTF

D gene: -
J gene: TRBJ1-1
clone size: -
V gene: TRBV5-1
CDR3 DNA: TGCGCCAGCAGCTTAATTAGGCCCCGACAAACTGAAGCTTTCTTT
CDR3 protein: CASSLIRPRQTEAFF

D gene: -
J gene: TRBJ1-3
clone size: -
V gene: TRBV10-3
CDR3 DNA: TGTGCCATCAGTGAGTCGATAGCGGCCGACTCTGGAAACACCATATATTTT
CDR3 protein: CAISESIAADSGNTIYF

D gene: TRBD1
J gene: TRBJ1-2
clone size: -
V gene: TRBV27
CDR3 DNA: TGTGCCAGCAGTTCCGGACAGGGCAGAGATGGCTACACCTTC
CDR3 protein: CASSSGQGRDGYTF

D gene: -
J gene: TRBJ1-2
clone size: once
V gene: TRBV7-2
CDR3 DNA: TGTGCCAGCAGCTCACTGGGAGGGCAGGACGGCTACACCTTC
CDR3 protein: CASSSLGGQDGYTF

D gene: -
J gene: TRBJ1-5
clone size: -
V gene: TRBV5-6
CDR3 DNA: TGTGCCAGCAGCCGGACAGCCAATCAGCCCCAGCATTTT
CDR3 protein: CASSRTANQPQHF

D gene: -
J gene: TRBJ1-2
clone size: -
V gene: TRBV27
CDR3 DNA: TGTGCCAGCAGTTTATCGGTCGGTGGGGCTGGCTACACCTTC
CDR3 protein: CASSLSVGGAGYTF

D gene: TRBD1
J gene: TRBJ2-2
clone size: -
V gene: TRBV24-1
CDR3 DNA: TGTGCCACCCTCGGACAGGGGGCGTTGGGTGACACCGGGGAGCTGTTTTTT
CDR3 protein: CATLGQGALGDTGELFF

D gene: -
J gene: TRBJ1-1
clone size: -
V gene: TRBV1
CDR3 DNA: TGCACCAGCAGCCTCCTCGGGGCGGGGGACACTGAAGCTTTCTTT
CDR3 protein: CTSSLLGAGDTEAFF

D gene: -
J gene: TRBJ2-1
clone size: -
V gene: TRBV30
CDR3 DNA: TGTGCCTGGGCTCTACAGGAGCAGTTCTTC
CDR3 protein: CAWALQEQFF

D gene: -
J gene: TRBJ2-5
clone size: -
V gene: TRBV15
CDR3 DNA: TGTGCCACCAGCCTGGACTACCCCCAGGGGACCCAGTACTTC
CDR3 protein: CATSLDYPQGTQYF

D gene: TRBD2
J gene: TRBJ2-1
clone size: -
V gene: TRBV27
CDR3 DNA: TGTGCCAGCAGTCTACTAGCGCCGATAAGCTCCTACAATGAGCAGTTCTTC
CDR3 protein: CASSLLAPISSYNEQFF

D gene: -
J gene: TRBJ1-5
clone size: -
V gene: TRBV6-5
CDR3 DNA: TGTGCCAGCAGTTACTCGGGCGGAGGGCAGCCCCAGCATTTT
CDR3 protein: CASSYSGGGQPQHF

D gene: -
J gene: TRBJ2-7
clone size: -
V gene: TRBV30
CDR3 DNA: TGTGCCTGGAGTCCCACAGGGAGTTACGGGCAGTACTTC
CDR3 protein: CAWSPTGSYGQYF

D gene: -
J gene: TRBJ1-2
clone size: few
V gene: TRBV12-3/TRBV12-4
CDR3 DNA: TGTGCCAGCAGTTTTAGGGGTGGCTACACCTTC
CDR3 protein: CASSFRGGYTF

D gene: TRBD1
J gene: TRBJ1-6
clone size: -
V gene: TRBV6-5
CDR3 DNA: TGTGCCAGCAGTTATAAAGGACAGGATAATTCACCCCTCCACTTT
CDR3 protein: CASSYKGQDNSPLHF

D gene: -
J gene: TRBJ1-1
clone size: -
V gene: TRBV6-5
CDR3 DNA: TGTGCCAGCAGTTACGGAGCGGGCATGAACACTGAAGCTTTCTTT
CDR3 protein: CASSYGAGMNTEAFF

D gene: -
J gene: TRBJ2-7
clone size: -
V gene: TRBV29-1
CDR3 DNA: TGCAGCGTCGGAGGGACAGCTCCTTTCTACGAGCAGTACTTC
CDR3 protein: CSVGGTAPFYEQYF

D gene: -
J gene: TRBJ2-7
clone size: -
V gene: TRBV18
CDR3 DNA: TGTGCCAGCTCACCAATCGAGGTCCCCCTAATCTACGAGCAGTACTTC
CDR3 protein: CASSPIEVPLIYEQYF

D gene: -
J gene: TRBJ1-6
clone size: -
V gene: TRBV2
CDR3 DNA: TGTGCCAGCAGTGGAACTGTAAATTCACCCCTCCACTTT
CDR3 protein: CASSGTVNSPLHF

D gene: -
J gene: TRBJ1-5
clone size: -
V gene: TRBV2
CDR3 DNA: TGTGCCAGCAGTGAAACCACAGTCCAGGGCCAGCCCCAGCATTTT
CDR3 protein: CASSETTVQGQPQHF

D gene: TRBD2
J gene: TRBJ2-2
clone size: -
V gene: TRBV7-2
CDR3 DNA: TGTGCCAGCAGCTTCTCTTCGGGGGGGCGAACCGGGGAGCTGTTTTTT
CDR3 protein: CASSFSSGGRTGELFF

D gene: TRBD1
J gene: TRBJ2-7
clone size: -
V gene: TRBV10-3
CDR3 DNA: TGTGCCATCTCGGGGACAGGAGCCTACGAGCAGTACTTC
CDR3 protein: CAISGTGAYEQYF